The clone carrying this T cell receptor beta chain was counted a few times. Antigen: not known. Of the isolated RNA, all was reverse transcribed, and so the sequenced material was expressed TCRB transcripts. Data came from immunoSEQ multiplex PCR; TCRdb stores just in-frame clones and leaves some out. The data show roughly 400,000 clones, with about 15% seen just once and roughly 0.033% held by the top ten. The data originate from a study of beta chain features in type 1 diabetes. Germline V gives CDR1 MNHNS, CDR2 SASEGT. With 6 bases removed from V and 10 bases from J, the gap between germline ends came to 16 bases. This CDR3 region has 12 residues. Study-level results: Shorter TCRB CDR3s, moderately but significantly so, marked every one of the four CD4+ subsets in Type 1 diabetes patients. The naive, central memory and Treg TCRB repertoires looked more alike in patients than they did in healthy donors.

Purity above 98% was achieved in all sorted populations. The chain couples TRBV6-1 to TRBJ2-7; D is unclear. The receptor was derived from a man aged 30 to 45 in good health. The source material was naive CD4+ T cells from blood. CDR3 sequence (DNA): TGTGCCAGCAGAGCGACGGCGCCCCGTCAGTACTTC. This encodes CASRATAPRQYF.